These T cell receptor beta chains were read from a single sample in a study of T cells in localized non-small cell lung cancer. Generated by immunoSEQ multiplex PCR, the TCRdb table keeps only in-frame clones and is missing some. The sample shows about 52,000 clones, approximately 90% of them seen only once. Source: peripheral blood, taken before any cancer treatment. The receptors here all came from a male donor at least 60 years old with stage III squamous cell lung carcinoma. CDR3s include the opening cysteine and the closing phenylalanine or tryptophan. D genes are given only for firm matches. Clone size is shown for a subset of rows, as once, few, many or a class of expanded clone.

J	size	V	D	CDR3	DNA
TRBJ2-3	-	TRBV7-9	TRBD1	CASSSDRGRTQYF	TGTGCCAGCAGCTCCGACAGGGGGAGAACGCAGTATTTT
TRBJ2-7	-	TRBV7-2	-	CASSLVSESEQYF	TGTGCCAGCAGCTTAGTGTCAGAGTCCGAGCAGTACTTC
TRBJ1-5	-	TRBV18	-	CASSYGGDQPQHF	TGTGCCAGCTCCTACGGAGGGGATCAGCCCCAGCATTTT
TRBJ1-6	-	TRBV4-3	-	CASSQDAGSPVTSSPLHF	TGCGCCAGCAGCCAAGACGCGGGCAGCCCGGTAACGAGTTCACCCCTCCACTTT
TRBJ1-2	-	TRBV7-9	-	CASSLGGGPLSSNYGYTF	TGTGCCAGCAGCTTAGGAGGGGGTCCTCTTTCCTCTAACTATGGCTACACCTTC
TRBJ2-2	-	TRBV7-7	-	CASSSTGGAGELFF	TGTGCCAGCAGCTCCACAGGCGGCGCCGGGGAGCTGTTTTTT
TRBJ2-1	-	TRBV5-6	TRBD1	CASSPWRQGPGGANEQFF	TGTGCCAGCAGCCCTTGGAGACAGGGGCCAGGAGGGGCCAATGAGCAGTTCTTC
TRBJ1-4	-	TRBV5-8	-	CASSLMSTTNEKLFF	TGTGCCAGCAGCTTGATGTCGACAACTAATGAAAAACTGTTTTTT
TRBJ2-7	few	TRBV2	TRBD1	CASSGTGRDEQYF	TGTGCCAGCAGTGGGACAGGTAGGGACGAGCAGTACTTC
TRBJ2-1	few	TRBV7-9	TRBD2	CASSILAGGSYNEQFF	TGTGCCAGCAGCATACTAGCGGGGGGCTCCTACAATGAGCAGTTCTTC
TRBJ2-5	once	TRBV27	-	CASSRRRVQETQYF	TGTGCCAGCAGTCGCCGAAGGGTCCAAGAGACCCAGTACTTC
TRBJ2-3	-	TRBV7-6	-	CASSPPVSTDTQYF	TGTGCCAGCAGCCCGCCCGTTAGCACAGATACGCAGTATTTT
TRBJ1-5	-	TRBV28	-	CASSYGGGGNQPQHF	TGTGCCAGCAGTTACGGGGGCGGTGGCAATCAGCCCCAGCATTTT
TRBJ2-5	-	TRBV10-3	-	CATSVPGRETQYF	TGTGCCACTAGTGTCCCTGGGCGAGAGACCCAGTACTTC
TRBJ1-2	-	TRBV6-6	-	CASTDGFSQGGYGYTF	TGTGCCAGCACCGACGGATTTTCACAGGGAGGCTATGGCTACACCTTC
TRBJ2-2	-	TRBV18	TRBD1	CASSPLSGQGAITGELFF	TGTGCCAGCTCACCACTTTCGGGACAGGGGGCTATCACCGGGGAGCTGTTTTTT
TRBJ2-7	-	TRBV7-2	-	CASSLVQGGAYEQYF	TGTGCCAGCAGCTTAGTCCAGGGAGGCGCCTACGAGCAGTACTTC
TRBJ2-5	-	TRBV25-1	-	CASTPTDSRSETQYF	TGTGCCAGCACCCCAACAGACAGTAGGTCGGAGACCCAGTACTTC
TRBJ2-7	-	TRBV9	-	CASSAGSAVSYEQYF	TGTGCCAGCAGCGCAGGGTCGGCGGTCTCCTACGAGCAGTACTTC
TRBJ2-3	-	TRBV10-3	TRBD1	CAIWTGIGTDTQYF	TGTGCCATCTGGACAGGGATTGGCACAGATACGCAGTATTTT
TRBJ2-1	-	TRBV7-2	TRBD2	CASSLISSGGAEQFF	TGTGCCAGCAGCTTAATCTCTAGCGGGGGGGCAGAGCAGTTCTTC
TRBJ1-2	-	TRBV18	-	CASSPNEHAPPGYTF	TGTGCCAGCTCACCAAACGAGCATGCTCCACCTGGCTACACCTTC
TRBJ2-1	-	TRBV12-2	-	CARPRARADNEQFF	TGTGCAAGGCCCCGGGCGAGGGCTGACAATGAGCAGTTCTTC
TRBJ2-5	once	TRBV6-1	-	CASSLSYTQYF	TGTGCCAGCAGCCTAAGTTATACCCAGTACTTC
TRBJ2-6	-	TRBV27	TRBD1	CASRRTGAGANVLTF	TGTGCCAGCAGGCGGACAGGGGCCGGGGCCAACGTCCTGACTTTC
TRBJ2-7	-	TRBV14	-	CASSHRSRGIEQYF	TGTGCCAGCAGCCACCGGTCTCGGGGGATCGAGCAGTACTTC
TRBJ1-6	-	TRBV6-5	-	CASSYTTINSPLHF	TGTGCCAGCAGTTACACGACCATTAATTCACCCCTCCACTTT
TRBJ2-3	-	TRBV7-3	-	CASSPVPSATQYF	TGTGCCAGCAGCCCCGTCCCTTCGGCTACGCAGTATTTT
TRBJ1-1	few	TRBV7-6	-	CASSFPGNRREAFF	TGTGCCAGCAGCTTTCCCGGCAACCGGCGTGAAGCTTTCTTT
TRBJ2-3	-	TRBV6-1	TRBD2	CASSLSTSPTDTQYF	TGTGCCAGCAGTCTGTCGACTAGCCCGACAGATACGCAGTATTTT
TRBJ1-6	-	TRBV6-5	-	CASSKITGFNSPLHF	TGTGCCAGCAGCAAGATCACGGGATTCAATTCACCCCTCCACTTT
TRBJ2-7	-	TRBV9	TRBD2	CASSVGVSGNYEQYF	TGTGCCAGCAGCGTAGGGGTTAGCGGGAACTACGAGCAGTACTTC
TRBJ2-6	-	TRBV5-4	-	CASGLQGPGANVLTF	TGTGCCAGCGGGTTACAGGGTCCCGGGGCCAACGTCCTGACTTTC
TRBJ1-5	-	TRBV28	-	CASSKGNQPQHF	TGTGCCAGCAGTAAGGGGAATCAGCCCCAGCATTTT
TRBJ2-5	-	TRBV27	-	CASSPPRGLGTQYF	TGTGCCAGCAGCCCCCCTCGGGGGCTAGGGACCCAGTACTTC
TRBJ2-2	-	TRBV19	-	CATLNPGENTGELFF	TGTGCCACCCTAAACCCAGGGGAGAACACCGGGGAGCTGTTTTTT
TRBJ2-7	-	TRBV11-2	TRBD1	CASSLLTGPYEQYF	TGTGCCAGCAGCTTGCTGACAGGGCCCTACGAGCAGTACTTC
TRBJ2-2	-	TRBV6-5	-	CASSYFGSVTGELFF	TGTGCCAGCAGTTATTTCGGCAGCGTCACCGGGGAGCTGTTTTTT
TRBJ1-2	-	TRBV6-5	TRBD1	CASSYPIGQGGRGYTF	TGTGCCAGCAGTTACCCGATCGGACAGGGGGGGCGAGGCTACACCTTC
TRBJ1-2	-	TRBV19	TRBD1	CASSPRDSYTNYGYTF	TGTGCCAGTAGTCCCCGGGACAGCTACACTAACTATGGCTACACCTTC
TRBJ2-1	-	TRBV14	TRBD1	CASSPWTGGEQFF	TGTGCCAGCAGCCCATGGACAGGGGGTGAGCAGTTCTTC
TRBJ1-2	-	TRBV29-1	-	CSVAQDSGGTGYTF	TGCAGCGTCGCTCAGGACTCGGGAGGGACTGGCTACACCTTC
TRBJ2-7	-	TRBV2	-	CASSVVTLLSYEQYF	TGTGCCAGCAGTGTAGTGACTCTACTCTCCTACGAGCAGTACTTC
TRBJ2-1	-	TRBV7-2	-	CASSPPALSYNEQFF	TGTGCCAGCAGCCCACCCGCGCTGAGCTACAATGAGCAGTTCTTC
TRBJ1-3	-	TRBV7-2	-	CASSLDNRGGNTIYF	TGTGCCAGCAGCTTAGACAACCGAGGCGGAAACACCATATATTTT
TRBJ1-3	-	TRBV5-5	-	CASSLQGSGNTIYF	TGTGCCAGCAGCTTACAGGGATCTGGAAACACCATATATTTT
TRBJ2-2	few	TRBV5-4	-	CASSLAVSGELFF	TGTGCCAGCAGCTTGGCCGTGAGTGGGGAGCTGTTTTTT
TRBJ2-1	-	TRBV5-1	-	CASGQQDDEQFF	TGCGCCAGCGGGCAACAGGACGATGAGCAGTTCTTC
TRBJ2-3	-	TRBV9	-	CASSVAGNDLEQYF	TGTGCCAGCAGCGTAGCTGGGAATGACTTAGAGCAGTATTTT
TRBJ2-2	-	TRBV7-2	-	CASSLSQGTGELFF	TGTGCCAGCAGCTTAAGTCAGGGCACCGGGGAGCTGTTTTTT
TRBJ1-1	-	TRBV10-3	-	CAIGSALSTEAFF	TGTGCCATCGGTAGTGCGTTAAGCACTGAAGCTTTCTTT
TRBJ1-2	-	TRBV30	-	CAWSRGGSPNYGYTF	TGTGCCTGGAGTAGGGGGGGAAGCCCTAACTATGGCTACACCTTC
TRBJ1-5	-	TRBV4-1	-	CASSQAHSGGWNQPQHF	TGCGCCAGCAGCCAAGCTCACTCGGGAGGGTGGAATCAGCCCCAGCATTTT